This T cell receptor beta chain was identified during a study of beta chain features in type 1 diabetes. Study outcomes and limitations: Patients with type 1 diabetes carried fewer insertions and had more deletions at their VDJ junctions. TCRB CDR3 length was moderately but significantly reduced in all four CD4+ subsets of Type 1 diabetes patients.

Markers CD45RO/CCR7/CD25/CD127/CD95/CD27 served to sort CD4+ naive, central memory, regulatory and stem cell-like memory cells. Purities over 95% were achieved in all sorted populations. For this clone: What it binds is unknown.

The investigators reverse transcribed all of the isolated RNA, so they sequenced expressed TCRB transcripts. Approximately 3.5 million reads, on average, came from each naive, central memory and regulatory T cell sample. Measured with immunoSEQ multiplex PCR; TCRdb has only the in-frame clones, and not every one. The table lists some 130,000 clones, about 10% of them singletons. The TCR was taken from a man younger than 40 with type 1 diabetes. Material: central memory CD4+ T cells from blood.

CDR3 DNA: TGTGCCAGCAGTGGGGGACTAGCGGGGGAGCCAGTCTACGAGCAGTACTTC. Protein: CASSGGLAGEPVYEQYF. J is TRBJ2-7 and V is TRBV28; 14 bases line up with TRBD2. J gave up 3 bases and V 5 bases, and 9 bases lay outside the gene matches. The CDR3 runs 17 residues. Germline V gene lookup returns CDR1 MDHEN and CDR2 SYDVKM.